One and the same sample provided the 20 T cell receptor beta chains below, sequenced in a study of CD8 T cells in Susac syndrome. Random hexamers served to reverse transcribe roughly 0.5 to 1 ug RNA. TCRdb reprocessed the immunoSEQ multiplex PCR reads via MiXCR and lists one record per CDR3 protein. Counted here are 200,000 or so distinct CDR3 sequences, about 95% occurring once; the ten biggest clones make up approximately 0.093%. Sequenced material: CD4+ T cells from PBMCs. The receptors were sampled from a human donor with multiple sclerosis.

This chain uses TRBV27 with TRBJ1-2; 9 nucleotides match TRBD1. Trimming took 6 bases from V and 7 from J; bases not matched to a gene: 6. The length of the CDR3 is 13 residues. CDR1 is MNHEY and CDR2 is SMNVEV in the germline V gene (reference sequence). In DNA, the CDR3 is TGTGCCAGCAGAGATACAGGGGGCTCTGGCTACACCTTC. Translation: CASRDTGGSGYTF.

This sequence joins TRBV20-1 and TRBJ2-5; 15 bases fit TRBD2. This CDR3 has 15 residues. J lost 5 bases, V lost 3 bases, and 4 bases had no gene match. The germline V gene encodes CDR1 DFQATT and CDR2 SNEGSKA (reference sequence). Here the CDR3 DNA reads TGCAGTGCTAGGCACGGGACTAGCGGGGGGGAGACCCAGTACTTC. Protein: CSARHGTSGGETQYF.

The chain combines TRBV29-1 with TRBJ1-2; no firm D call. With 7 bases removed from V and 6 bases from J, the gap between germline ends came to 15 bases. The germline V gene has CDR1 SQVTM and CDR2 ANQGSEA. The CDR3 has 12 residues. The CDR3 is CSANNGQDGYTF. The CDR3 coding sequence is TGCAGCGCCAATAACGGCCAGGATGGCTACACCTTC. The complete variable domain, with remaining parts taken from reference TRBV29-1 and TRBJ1-2, reads SAVISQKPSRDICQRGTSLTIQCQVDSQVTMMFWYRQQPGQSLTLIATANQGSEATYESGFVIDKFPISRPNLTFSTLTVSNMSPEDSSIYLCSANNGQDGYTFGSGTRLTVV.

The rearrangement uses TRBV20-1 and TRBJ2-6, with D perhaps matching TRBD2 (5 bases). The CDR3 totals 13 residues. V dropped 6 bases and J dropped 1 base, with 7 bases sitting between them. The germline V gene encodes CDR1 DFQATT and CDR2 SNEGSKA (reference sequence). The CDR3 loop reads CSAWRSGANVLTF. CDR3 coding DNA: TGCAGTGCCTGGAGGTCTGGGGCCAACGTCCTGACTTTC.

This chain connects TRBV7-9 to TRBJ2-7; perhaps TRBD1 as D (6 bases). CDR3 size: 16 residues. V gave up 7 bases and J gave up 3 bases, with 22 bases separating them. CDR1 and CDR2 from the germline V gene are SEHNR and FQNEAQ (reference sequence). The CDR3 spells CASTINLGAASYEQYF. The DNA of the CDR3 is TGTGCCAGCACCATTAACCTGGGGGCCGCTAGCTACGAGCAGTACTTC.

The CDR3, as DNA: TGTGCCAGCTCGAGGACAGTCCAATACGAGCAGTACTTC. As protein: CASSRTVQYEQYF. This rearrangement joins TRBV7-9 to TRBJ2-7, with D tentatively TRBD1 (6 bases). CDR1 and CDR2 (germline): SEHNR, FQNEAQ (reference sequence). Trimming removed 8 bases at V and 4 bases at J, with 15 bases between. This CDR3 has 13 residues. The full variable domain, completed using reference TRBV7-9 and TRBJ2-7, is DTGVSQNPRHKITKRGQNVTFRCDPISEHNRLYWYRQTLGQGPEFLTYFQNEAQLEKSRLLSDRFSAERPKGSFSTLEIQRTEQGDSAMYLCASSRTVQYEQYFGPGTRLTVT.

The chain has TRBV15 and TRBJ2-7; perhaps TRBD1 as D (6 bases). Germline V gives CDR1 LNHNV, CDR2 YYDKDF (reference sequence). Trimming pared 5 bases from V and 3 bases from J, leaving 11 bases between. CDR3 length: 13 residues. For the CDR3, the DNA is TGTGCCACCAGCTGGTCAGGGGACTACGAGCAGTACTTC. This codes for CATSWSGDYEQYF.

This chain joins TRBV20-1 and TRBJ1-2, with D unclear. This CDR3 comprises 16 residues. Germline V gene data show CDR1 as DFQATT and CDR2 as SNEGSKA (reference sequence). V lost 0 bases to trimming and J lost 0 bases, with 14 bases between them. The CDR3 DNA follows: TGCAGTGCTAGAGATTCCCAGCGGTCAGCTAACTATGGCTACACCTTC. Translated: CSARDSQRSANYGYTF.

The chain is built from TRBV15 and TRBJ2-7; D ambiguous. The CDR3 is 15 residues long. CDR1 and CDR2 from the germline V gene are LNHNV and YYDKDF (reference sequence). Trimming cost V 0 bases and J 5 bases, with 14 bases left between them. The CDR3 sequence: CATSRDNRNHDEQYF. Here the CDR3 DNA reads TGTGCCACCAGCAGAGATAACCGGAACCATGACGAGCAGTACTTC.

This rearrangement joins TRBV30 to TRBJ1-1; no firm D call. The CDR3 length is 13 residues. The germline V and J ends were trimmed by 0 bases and 0 bases, with 5 bases remaining between them. Germline-derived CDR1 and CDR2 are GTSNPN and SVGIG (reference sequence). CDR3 sequence: CAWSVAVNTEAFF. CDR3 DNA: TGTGCCTGGAGTGTAGCCGTGAACACTGAAGCTTTCTTT.

The chain uses TRBV2 and TRBJ2-7, with D possibly TRBD1 on 5 matching bases. The CDR3 sequence is 13 residues long. The germline CDR1 and CDR2 sequences are SNHLY and FYNNEI. V lost 5 bases and J lost 5, with 13 bases in between. The CDR3 DNA follows: TGTGCCAGCAGTAAATGGGCAGGGCACGAGCAGTACTTC. Amino acids: CASSKWAGHEQYF.

V and J are TRBV27 and TRBJ2-1, with TRBD2 identical over 7 bases. Trimming cost V 4 bases and J 5 bases; bases outside gene matches: 5. Germline CDR1 is MNHEY and CDR2 is SMNVEV (reference sequence). The CDR3 extends over 14 amino acids. CDR3 in DNA: TGTGCCAGCAGTTGGGGGGGGTCGAACAATGAGCAGTTCTTC. Protein sequence: CASSWGGSNNEQFF.

The chain is built from TRBV7-2 and TRBJ2-1, with D possibly being TRBD1 (6 bases). Germline assignment: CDR1 SGHTA and CDR2 FQGNSA. There are 13 residues in the CDR3. V was pared by 4 bases and J by 9 bases, with 13 bases between. The DNA of the CDR3 is TGTGCCAGCAGCTCTAGGAACAGGGTTGAGCAGTTCTTC. Amino acids: CASSSRNRVEQFF.

The chain combines TRBV11-2 with TRBJ2-2, with D possibly matching TRBD2 (5 bases). CDR1 SGHAT and CDR2 FQNNGV come from the germline V gene. The CDR3 totals 13 residues. V was shortened by 5 bases and J by 10 bases, with 14 bases between the two germline ends. The CDR3 DNA follows: TGTGCCAGCAGCGCCCACCGAGCGGAGGAGCTGTTTTTT. Its translation: CASSAHRAEELFF.

CDR3 sequence reads: CASSHTRYNEQFF. DNA for the CDR3: TGTGCCAGCAGCCACACGCGGTACAATGAGCAGTTCTTC. The chain is built from TRBV3-1 and TRBJ2-1; no clear D gene. From germline, CDR1 is LGHDT and CDR2 YNNKEL (reference sequence). The CDR3 has 13 amino acids. V lost 3 bases and J 4 bases, leaving 7 bases between the germline ends.

The chain links TRBV12-3 or TRBV12-4 to TRBJ1-2; D not certain. Trimming left V 5 bases short and J 4 bases short, with 11 bases between. The length of the CDR3 is 13 residues. CDR3 amino acids: CASSPGIFYGYTF. Here the CDR3 DNA reads TGTGCCAGCAGTCCCGGGATTTTCTATGGCTACACCTTC.

This chain links TRBV3-1 with TRBJ2-5, with unresolved D. CDR1 is LGHDT, CDR2 YNNKEL, per germline (reference sequence). Trimming removed 0 bases at V and 5 bases at J, with 10 bases between. This CDR3 region has 14 residues. This CDR3 is CASSQDGKDETQYF. The CDR3 bases are TGTGCCAGCAGCCAAGACGGTAAGGATGAGACCCAGTACTTC.

The chain recombines TRBV30 with TRBJ2-3; 12 positions match TRBD2. The CDR3 length is 17 residues. The V gene end was trimmed by 0 bases and the J gene end by 6 bases; junction bases not matched to a gene: 10. In germline, CDR1 is GTSNPN, CDR2 SVGIG (reference sequence). CDR3 region: CAWSVHLAGGPGDTQYF. DNA of the CDR3: TGTGCCTGGAGTGTACACCTAGCGGGAGGGCCAGGCGATACGCAGTATTTT.

The rearrangement links TRBV29-1 to TRBJ1-1; perhaps TRBD1 as D (6 bases). In germline, CDR1 is SQVTM, CDR2 ANQGSEA. Trimming took off 3 bases at V and 5 bases at J, with 13 bases between the two ends. The CDR3 sequence is 13 residues long. The DNA for the CDR3 is TGCAGCGTTGATCCGCAGGGGCGAACTGAAGCTTTCTTT. It is translated as CSVDPQGRTEAFF. The variable domain in full, completed from reference TRBV29-1 and TRBJ1-1, reads SAVISQKPSRDICQRGTSLTIQCQVDSQVTMMFWYRQQPGQSLTLIATANQGSEATYESGFVIDKFPISRPNLTFSTLTVSNMSPEDSSIYLCSVDPQGRTEAFFGQGTRLTVV.

The rearrangement joins TRBV16 to TRBJ2-3; 7 bases line up with TRBD2. J lost 1 base, V lost 0 bases, and 4 bases had no gene match. Germline assignment: CDR1 KGHSY and CDR2 FQNENV. The CDR3 totals 16 residues. The CDR3 protein is CASSQSQAGGTDTQYF. In nucleotides, the CDR3 is TGTGCCAGCAGCCAATCGCAGGCGGGGGGCACAGATACGCAGTATTTT.